This T cell receptor (beta chain) was obtained from a study of blood T cell repertoires in COVID-19. Study information: Collection of acute and convalescent COVID-19 samples took place in the United States, Italy and Spain. Sources were T cells, B-cell-depleted T cells, or PBMCs; the material itself was cDNA or gDNA.

Original handling: The authors estimated nucleated cell counts from reference gene primer amplification. Repertoires were generated with immunoSEQ multiplex PCR, while TCRdb's copy carries only in-frame clones and drops some. V and J calls and clone size follow that table, whereas D and trimming were derived from the DNA. The data show about 100,000 clones, about 85% seen once. Germline V CDR1 and CDR2: SQVTM, ANQGSEA. The CDR3 runs 13 residues. J lost 5 bases, V lost 7 bases, and 4 bases had no gene match. The TCR was taken from a man aged 45-60 years with active or convalescent COVID-19. Sequencing was carried out using peripheral blood. The chain combines TRBV29-1 with TRBJ2-3, with TRBD1 identical over 12 bases. The CDR3 DNA reads as TGCAGCGGGGGACAGGGGGCTGAAGATACGCAGTATTTT. Translation gives CSGGQGAEDTQYF.